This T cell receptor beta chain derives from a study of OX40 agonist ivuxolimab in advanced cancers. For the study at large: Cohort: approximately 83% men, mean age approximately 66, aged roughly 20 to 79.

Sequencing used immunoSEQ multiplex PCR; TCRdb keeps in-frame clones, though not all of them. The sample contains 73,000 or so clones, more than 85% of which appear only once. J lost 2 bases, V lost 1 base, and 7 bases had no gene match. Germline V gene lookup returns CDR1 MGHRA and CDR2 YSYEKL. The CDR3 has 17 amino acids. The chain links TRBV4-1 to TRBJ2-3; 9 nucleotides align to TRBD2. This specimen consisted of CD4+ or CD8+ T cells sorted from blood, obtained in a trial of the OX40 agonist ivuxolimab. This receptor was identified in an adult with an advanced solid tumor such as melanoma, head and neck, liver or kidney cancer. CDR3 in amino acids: CASSQGLSGGLTDTQYF. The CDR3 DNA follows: TGCGCCAGCAGCCAAGGACTGAGCGGGGGGCTCACAGATACGCAGTATTTT.